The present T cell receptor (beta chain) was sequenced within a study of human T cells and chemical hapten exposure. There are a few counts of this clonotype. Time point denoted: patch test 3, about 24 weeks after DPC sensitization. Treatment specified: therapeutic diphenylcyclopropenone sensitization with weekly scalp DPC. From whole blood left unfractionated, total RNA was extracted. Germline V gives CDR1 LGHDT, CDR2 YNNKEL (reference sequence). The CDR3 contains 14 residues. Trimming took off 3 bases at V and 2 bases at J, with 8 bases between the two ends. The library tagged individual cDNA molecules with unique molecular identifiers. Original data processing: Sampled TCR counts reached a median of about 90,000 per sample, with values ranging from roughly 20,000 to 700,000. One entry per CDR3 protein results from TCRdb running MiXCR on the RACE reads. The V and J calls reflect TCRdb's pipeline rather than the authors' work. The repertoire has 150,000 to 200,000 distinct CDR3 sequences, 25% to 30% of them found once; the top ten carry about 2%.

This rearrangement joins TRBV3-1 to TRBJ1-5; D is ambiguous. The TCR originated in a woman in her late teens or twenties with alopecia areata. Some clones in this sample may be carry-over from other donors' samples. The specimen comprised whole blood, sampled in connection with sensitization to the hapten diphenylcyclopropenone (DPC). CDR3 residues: CASSQGKGNQPQHF. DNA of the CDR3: TGTGCCAGCAGCCAGGGGAAAGGCAATCAGCCCCAGCATTTT.